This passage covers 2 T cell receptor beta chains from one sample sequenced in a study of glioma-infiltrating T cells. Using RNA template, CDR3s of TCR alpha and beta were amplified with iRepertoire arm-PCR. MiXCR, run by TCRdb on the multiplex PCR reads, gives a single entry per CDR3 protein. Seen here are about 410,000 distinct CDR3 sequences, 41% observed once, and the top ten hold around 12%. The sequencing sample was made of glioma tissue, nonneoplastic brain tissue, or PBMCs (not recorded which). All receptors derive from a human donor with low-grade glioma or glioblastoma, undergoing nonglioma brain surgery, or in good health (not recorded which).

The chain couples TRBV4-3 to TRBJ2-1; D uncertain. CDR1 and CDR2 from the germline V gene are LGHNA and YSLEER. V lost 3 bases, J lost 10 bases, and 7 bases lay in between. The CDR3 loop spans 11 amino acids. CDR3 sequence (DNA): TGCGCCAGCAGCCAGCAGGAAGAGCAGTTCTTC. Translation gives CASSQQEEQFF.

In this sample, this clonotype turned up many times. The CDR3 reads CASSSSGQAGYTF. Written as DNA, the CDR3 is TGTGCCAGCAGCTCCTCAGGACAGGCGGGCTACACCTTC. The chain uses TRBV7-8 and TRBJ1-2; 7 nucleotides agree with TRBD1. The CDR3 length is 13 residues. V gave up 4 bases and J gave up 8 bases; unmatched junction bases: 7. Germline assignment: CDR1 SGHVS and CDR2 FQNEAQ. The full variable domain, its missing parts supplied by reference TRBV7-8 and TRBJ1-2, is GAGVSQSPRYKVAKRGQDVALRCDPISGHVSLFWYQQALGQGPEFLTYFQNEAQLDKSGLPSDRFFAERPEGSVSTLKIQRTQQEDSAVYLCASSSSGQAGYTFGSGTRLTVV.